The clone carrying this TCR beta chain was found a few times. The antigen is unknown. Trimming left V 7 bases short and J 5 bases short, with 15 bases between. Germline CDR1 is SGDLS and CDR2 is YYNGEE. The CDR3 has 14 amino acids. Unique molecular identifiers were incorporated when the TCRbeta library was constructed. TCRdb itself ran the PCR reads through MiXCR, one entry per CDR3 protein. The table shows about 310,000 distinct CDR3 sequences, with 23% occurring only once. This entry belongs to a study of T-cell reconstitution after alpha-beta-depleted transplantation in children. Overall study findings and caveats: The origin of high day-60 TCRbeta diversity in some patients lay in surviving recipient T cells and thymic progenitors. The authors attributed T-cell counts and diversity one year after transplant mostly to newly produced T cells. Roughly two months post-transplant, alpha-beta T cells reportedly originated from several hundred graft clones that had expanded.

This sequence joins TRBV9 and TRBJ2-2, with a possible D match to TRBD2 (5 bases). The clonotype originates from a male patient under 18 who had a stem cell transplant for acute lymphoblastic leukemia, so the T cells may come from the graft donor. The sequencing used PBMCs, mostly from graft donor cells, collected 180 days after TCRalphabeta/CD19-depleted stem cell transplant. The CDR3: CASSNFRGTGELFF. Written as DNA, the CDR3 is TGTGCCAGCTCCAACTTCCGCGGGACCGGGGAGCTGTTTTTT. Together with reference TRBV9 and TRBJ2-2, the CDR3 gives the full variable domain: DSGVTQTPKHLITATGQRVTLRCSPRSGDLSVYWYQQSLDQGLQFLIQYYNGEERAKGNILERFSAQQFPDLHSELNLSSLELGDSALYFCASSNFRGTGELFFGEGSRLTVL.